This T cell receptor beta chain was sequenced in a study of blood T cell repertoires in COVID-19. Turning to the study itself: The United States, Italy and Spain were the sources of the acute and convalescent COVID-19 samples. T cells, B-cell-depleted T cells, or PBMCs provided the cDNA or gDNA that served as material.

This CDR3 region has 12 residues. V was trimmed by 2 bases and J by 5 bases, leaving 3 bases between them. In the authors' workflow: Reference gene primer amplification in the assay estimated nucleated cell counts. Method: immunoSEQ multiplex PCR; TCRdb's copy keeps in-frame clones and lacks some. V and J calls and clone size are copied from that table; D and trimming were computed from the DNA. This table has fewer than 300,000 clones, approximately 87% appearing once. Input material: peripheral blood. The chain uses TRBV12-3 or TRBV12-4 and TRBJ1-4; no firm D call. The source is a woman in her thirties or forties who had recovered from COVID-19. Written as DNA, the CDR3 is TGTGCCAGCAGTTTACAGAATGAAAAACTGTTTTTT. It specifies CASSLQNEKLFF.